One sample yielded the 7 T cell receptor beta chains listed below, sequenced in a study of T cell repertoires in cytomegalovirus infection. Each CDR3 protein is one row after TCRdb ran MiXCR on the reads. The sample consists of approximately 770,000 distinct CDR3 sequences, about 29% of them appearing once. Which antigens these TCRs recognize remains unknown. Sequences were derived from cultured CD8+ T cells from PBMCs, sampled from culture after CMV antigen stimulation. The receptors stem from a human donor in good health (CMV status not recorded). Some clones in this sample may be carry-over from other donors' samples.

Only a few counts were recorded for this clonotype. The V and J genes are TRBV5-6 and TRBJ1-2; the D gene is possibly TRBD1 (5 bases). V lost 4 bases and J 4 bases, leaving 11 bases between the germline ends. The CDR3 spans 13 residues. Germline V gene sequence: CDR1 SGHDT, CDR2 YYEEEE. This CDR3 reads CASSVGGTYGYTF. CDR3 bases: TGTGCCAGCAGCGTAGGAGGGACCTATGGCTACACCTTC.

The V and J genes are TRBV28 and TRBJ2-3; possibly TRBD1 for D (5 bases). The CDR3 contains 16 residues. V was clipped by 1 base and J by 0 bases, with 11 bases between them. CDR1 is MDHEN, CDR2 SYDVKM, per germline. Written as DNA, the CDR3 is TGTGCCAGCAGTTTATTTCACAGGAGAAGCACAGATACGCAGTATTTT. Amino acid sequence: CASSLFHRRSTDTQYF. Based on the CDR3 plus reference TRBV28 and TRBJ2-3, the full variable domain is DVKVTQSSRYLVKRTGEKVFLECVQDMDHENMFWYRQDPGLGLRLIYFSYDVKMKEKGDIPEGYSVSREKKERFSLILESASTNQTSMYLCASSLFHRRSTDTQYFGPGTRLTVL.

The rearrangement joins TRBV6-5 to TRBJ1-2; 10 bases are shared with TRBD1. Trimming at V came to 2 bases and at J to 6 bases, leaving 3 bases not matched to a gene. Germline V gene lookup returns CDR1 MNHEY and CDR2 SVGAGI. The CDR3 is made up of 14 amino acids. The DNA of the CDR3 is TGTGCCAGCAGTTACGCGACAGGGGGCGATGGCTACACCTTC. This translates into CASSYATGGDGYTF.

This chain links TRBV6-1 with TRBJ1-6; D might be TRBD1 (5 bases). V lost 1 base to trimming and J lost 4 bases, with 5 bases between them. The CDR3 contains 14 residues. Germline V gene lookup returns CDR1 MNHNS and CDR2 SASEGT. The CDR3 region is CASSEGQYNSPLHF. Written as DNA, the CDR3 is TGTGCCAGCAGTGAAGGACAGTATAATTCACCCCTCCACTTT.

CDR3 loop: CASSLGASGSNQPQHF. As DNA, the CDR3 is TGTGCCAGCAGCTTAGGGGCTAGCGGTAGCAATCAGCCCCAGCATTTT. The chain combines TRBV7-8 with TRBJ1-5; the D is unclear. Trimming shortened V by 1 base and J by 0 bases, and 10 bases separated the two germline ends. Looked up from germline, CDR1 is SGHVS and CDR2 is FQNEAQ. This CDR3 contains 16 residues.

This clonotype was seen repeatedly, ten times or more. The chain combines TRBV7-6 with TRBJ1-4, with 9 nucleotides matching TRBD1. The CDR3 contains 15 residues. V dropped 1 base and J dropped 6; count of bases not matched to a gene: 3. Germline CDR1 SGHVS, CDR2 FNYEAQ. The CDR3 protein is CASSLEGTGYEKLFF. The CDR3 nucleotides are TGTGCCAGCAGCTTAGAAGGGACAGGGTATGAAAAACTGTTTTTT.

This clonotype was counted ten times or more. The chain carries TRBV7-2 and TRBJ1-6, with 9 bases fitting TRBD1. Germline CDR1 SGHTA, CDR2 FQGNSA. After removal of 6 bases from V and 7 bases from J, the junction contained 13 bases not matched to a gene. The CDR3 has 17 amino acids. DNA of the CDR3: TGTGCCAGCAGTTCGCGGGACAGGGCGGTTCAGAATTCACCCCTCCACTTT. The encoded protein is CASSSRDRAVQNSPLHF.